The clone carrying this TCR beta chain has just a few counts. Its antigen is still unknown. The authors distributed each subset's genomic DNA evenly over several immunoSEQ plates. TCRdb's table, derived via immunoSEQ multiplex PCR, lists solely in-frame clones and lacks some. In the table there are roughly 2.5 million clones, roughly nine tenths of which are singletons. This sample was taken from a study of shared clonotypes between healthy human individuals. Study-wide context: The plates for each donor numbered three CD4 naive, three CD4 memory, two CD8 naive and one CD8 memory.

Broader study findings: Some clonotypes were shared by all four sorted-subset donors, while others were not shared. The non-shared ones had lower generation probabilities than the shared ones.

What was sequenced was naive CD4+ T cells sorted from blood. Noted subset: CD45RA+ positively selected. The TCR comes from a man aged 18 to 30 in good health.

The DNA of the CDR3 is TGTGCCAGCTCACCACCGGGGGCGCAGAGGAACACTGAAGCTTTCTTT. Its translation: CASSPPGAQRNTEAFF. This chain uses TRBV18 with TRBJ1-1; a weak D match, TRBD1 (6 bases). CDR1 and CDR2 (germline): KGHSH, LQKENI. This CDR3 spans 16 amino acids. With 0 bases removed from V and 1 base from J, the gap between germline ends came to 12 bases.